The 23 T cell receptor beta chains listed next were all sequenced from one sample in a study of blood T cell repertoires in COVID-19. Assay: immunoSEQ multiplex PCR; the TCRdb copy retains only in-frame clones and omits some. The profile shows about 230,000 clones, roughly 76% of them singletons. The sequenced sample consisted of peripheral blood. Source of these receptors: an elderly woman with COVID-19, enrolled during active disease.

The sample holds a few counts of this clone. The CDR3 DNA is TGTGCCTGGAGTTCAGGGGGGAATCAGCCCCAGCATTTT. This codes for CAWSSGGNQPQHF. This rearrangement joins TRBV30 to TRBJ1-5; TRBD1 matches 7 bases. In germline, CDR1 is GTSNPN, CDR2 SVGIG (reference sequence). This CDR3 region has 13 residues. Trimming took 2 bases from V and 4 from J; bases not matched to a gene: 2.

The CDR3 coding sequence is TGTGCCAGCAGTTCCGGGACAGGGACCGAAAAACTGTTTTTT. Residues: CASSSGTGTEKLFF. The genes are TRBV6-5 and TRBJ1-4, with 9 bases fitting TRBD1. V trimming: 4 bases; J trimming: 8 bases; junction bases outside the gene matches: 5. This CDR3 is 14 amino acids long. The germline gives CDR1 MNHEY, CDR2 SVGAGI.

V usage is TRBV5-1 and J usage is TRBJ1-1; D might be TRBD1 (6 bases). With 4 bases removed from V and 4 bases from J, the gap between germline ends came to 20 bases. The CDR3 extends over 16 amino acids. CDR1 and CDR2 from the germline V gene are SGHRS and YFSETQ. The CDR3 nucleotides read TGCGCCAGCAGCATAGCTCCGGGGGGCGCGGGCACTGAAGCTTTCTTT. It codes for CASSIAPGGAGTEAFF.

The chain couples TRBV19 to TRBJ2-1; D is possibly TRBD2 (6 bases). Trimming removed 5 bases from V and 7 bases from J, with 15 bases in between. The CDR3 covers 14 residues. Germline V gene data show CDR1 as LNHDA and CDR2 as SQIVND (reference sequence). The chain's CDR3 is CASSYRTKVNEQFF. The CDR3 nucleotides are TGTGCCAGTAGTTATCGGACTAAAGTAAATGAGCAGTTCTTC.

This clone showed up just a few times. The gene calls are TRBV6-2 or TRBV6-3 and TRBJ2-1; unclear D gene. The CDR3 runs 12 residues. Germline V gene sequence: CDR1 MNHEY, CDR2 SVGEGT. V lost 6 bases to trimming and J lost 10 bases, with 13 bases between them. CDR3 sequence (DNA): TGTGCCAGCAGCCTATTCAGTTGGGAGCAGTTCTTC. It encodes CASSLFSWEQFF.

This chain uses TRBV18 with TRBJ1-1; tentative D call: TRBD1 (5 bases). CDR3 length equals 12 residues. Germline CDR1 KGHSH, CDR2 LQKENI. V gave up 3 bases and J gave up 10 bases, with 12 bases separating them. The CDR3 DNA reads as TGTGCCAGCTCACCCCTGACCGGGGGAGCTTTCTTT. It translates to CASSPLTGGAFF.

CDR3 residues: CASSLGGTGEENIQYF. The CDR3 region has the DNA TGTGCCAGCAGCTTGGGAGGGACGGGGGAAGAAAACATTCAGTACTTC. V is TRBV28 and J is TRBJ2-4, with 7 bases identical to TRBD2. The V gene's germline CDR1 is MDHEN and CDR2 SYDVKM. This CDR3 is built from 16 residues. V was clipped by 6 bases and J by 5 bases; unmatched bases: 13.

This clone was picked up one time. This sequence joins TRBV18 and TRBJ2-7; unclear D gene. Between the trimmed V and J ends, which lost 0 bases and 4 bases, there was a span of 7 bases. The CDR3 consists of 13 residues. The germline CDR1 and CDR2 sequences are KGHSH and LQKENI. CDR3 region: CASSPPSAYEQYF. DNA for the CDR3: TGTGCCAGCTCACCACCGAGCGCGTACGAGCAGTACTTC.

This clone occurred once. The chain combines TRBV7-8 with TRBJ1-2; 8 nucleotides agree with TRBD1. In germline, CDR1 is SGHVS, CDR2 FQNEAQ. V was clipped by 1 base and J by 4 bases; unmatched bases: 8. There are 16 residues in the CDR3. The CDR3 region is CASSLGSTGGLYGYTF. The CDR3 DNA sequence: TGTGCCAGCAGCTTAGGGTCCACAGGGGGTCTCTATGGCTACACCTTC. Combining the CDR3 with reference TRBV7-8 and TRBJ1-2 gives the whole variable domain GAGVSQSPRYKVAKRGQDVALRCDPISGHVSLFWYQQALGQGPEFLTYFQNEAQLDKSGLPSDRFFAERPEGSVSTLKIQRTQQEDSAVYLCASSLGSTGGLYGYTFGSGTRLTVV.

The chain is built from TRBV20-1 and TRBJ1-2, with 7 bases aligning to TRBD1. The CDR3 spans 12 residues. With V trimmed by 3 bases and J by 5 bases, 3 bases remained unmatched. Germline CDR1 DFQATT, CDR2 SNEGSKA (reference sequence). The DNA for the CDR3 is TGCAGTGCTAGTACGACAGGGTATGGCTACACCTTC. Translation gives CSASTTGYGYTF.

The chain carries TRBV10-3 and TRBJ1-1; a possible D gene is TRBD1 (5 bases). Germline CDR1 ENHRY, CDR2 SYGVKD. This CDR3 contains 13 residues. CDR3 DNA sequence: TGTGCATCAGCGGGGGGGGTTGCGACTGAAGCTTTCTTT. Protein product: CASAGGVATEAFF.

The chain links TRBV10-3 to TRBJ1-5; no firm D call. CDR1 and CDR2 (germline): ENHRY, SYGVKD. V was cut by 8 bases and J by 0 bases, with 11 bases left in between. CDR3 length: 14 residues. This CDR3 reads CAIFDGYSNQPQHF. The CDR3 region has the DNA TGTGCCATCTTTGACGGGTATAGCAATCAGCCCCAGCATTTT.

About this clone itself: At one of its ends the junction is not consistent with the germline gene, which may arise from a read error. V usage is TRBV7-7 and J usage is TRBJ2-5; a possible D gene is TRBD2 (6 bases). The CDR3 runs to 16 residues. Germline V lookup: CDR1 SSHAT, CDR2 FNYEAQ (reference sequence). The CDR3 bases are TGTGCTAGCAGCTTAGTCCCGGGACTTTCAGTAGAGACCCAGTACTTC. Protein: CASSLVPGLSVETQYF.

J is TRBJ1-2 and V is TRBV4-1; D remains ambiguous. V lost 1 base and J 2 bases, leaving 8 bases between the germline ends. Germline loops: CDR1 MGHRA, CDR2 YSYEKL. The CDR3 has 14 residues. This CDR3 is CASSQGRENYGYTF. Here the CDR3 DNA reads TGCGCCAGCAGCCAAGGGAGGGAGAACTATGGCTACACCTTC.

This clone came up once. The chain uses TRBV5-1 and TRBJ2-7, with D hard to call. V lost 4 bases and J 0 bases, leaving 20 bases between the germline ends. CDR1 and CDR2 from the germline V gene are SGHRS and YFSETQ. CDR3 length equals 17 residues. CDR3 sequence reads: CASSPGRGYTVSYEQYF. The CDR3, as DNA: TGCGCCAGCAGCCCCGGCCGTGGATACACAGTCTCCTACGAGCAGTACTTC.

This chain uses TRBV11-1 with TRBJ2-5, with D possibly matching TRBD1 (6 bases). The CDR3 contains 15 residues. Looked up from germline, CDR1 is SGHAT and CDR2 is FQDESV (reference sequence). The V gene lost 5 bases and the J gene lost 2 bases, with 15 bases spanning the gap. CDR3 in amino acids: CASSPRTRGQETQYF. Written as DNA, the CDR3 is TGTGCCAGCAGCCCTCGGACAAGGGGGCAAGAGACCCAGTACTTC.

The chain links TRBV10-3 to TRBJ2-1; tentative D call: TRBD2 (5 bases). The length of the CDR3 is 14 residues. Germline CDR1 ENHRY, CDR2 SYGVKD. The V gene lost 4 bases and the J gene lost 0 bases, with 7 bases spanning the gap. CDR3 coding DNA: TGTGCCATCAGTGGGGCGGGCTCCTACAATGAGCAGTTCTTC. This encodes CAISGAGSYNEQFF.

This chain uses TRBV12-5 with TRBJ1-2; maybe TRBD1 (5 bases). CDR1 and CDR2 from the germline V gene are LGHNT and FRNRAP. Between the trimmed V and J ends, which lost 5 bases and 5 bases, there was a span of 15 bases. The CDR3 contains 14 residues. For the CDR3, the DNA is TGTGCTAGTGGTGGGGGGATGCGGTATTATGGCTACACCTTC. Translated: CASGGGMRYYGYTF.

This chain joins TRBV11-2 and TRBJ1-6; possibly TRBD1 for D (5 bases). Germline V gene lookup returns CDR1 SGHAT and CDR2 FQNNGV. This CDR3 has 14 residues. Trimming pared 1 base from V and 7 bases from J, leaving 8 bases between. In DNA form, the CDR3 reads TGTGCCAGCAGCTTAGCAGGGTTCAATTCACCCCTCCACTTT. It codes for CASSLAGFNSPLHF.

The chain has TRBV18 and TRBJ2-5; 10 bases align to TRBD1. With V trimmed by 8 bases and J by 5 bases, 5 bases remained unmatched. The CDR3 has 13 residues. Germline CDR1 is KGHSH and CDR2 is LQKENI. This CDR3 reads CASLGQGRETQYF. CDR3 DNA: TGTGCCAGCCTGGGACAGGGGCGCGAGACCCAGTACTTC.

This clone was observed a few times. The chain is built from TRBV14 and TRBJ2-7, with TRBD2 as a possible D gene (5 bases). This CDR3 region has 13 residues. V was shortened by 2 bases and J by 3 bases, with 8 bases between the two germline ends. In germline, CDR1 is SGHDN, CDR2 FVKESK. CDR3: CASSQYGGYEQYF. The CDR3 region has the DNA TGTGCCAGCAGCCAATACGGAGGCTACGAGCAGTACTTC.

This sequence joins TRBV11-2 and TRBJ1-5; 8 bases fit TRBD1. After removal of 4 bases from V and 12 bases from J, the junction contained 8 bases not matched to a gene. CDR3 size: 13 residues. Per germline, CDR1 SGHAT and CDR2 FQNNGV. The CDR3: CASSSDRGRFQHF. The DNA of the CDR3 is TGTGCCAGCAGCTCTGACAGGGGAAGATTCCAGCATTTT.

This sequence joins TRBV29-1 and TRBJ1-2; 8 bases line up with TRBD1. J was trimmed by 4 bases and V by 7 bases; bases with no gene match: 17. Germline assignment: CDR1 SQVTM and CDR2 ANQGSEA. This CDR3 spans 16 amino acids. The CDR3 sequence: CSAHGTGLDFLYGYTF. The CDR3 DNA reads TGCAGCGCCCACGGGACAGGACTCGACTTTCTCTATGGCTACACCTTC.